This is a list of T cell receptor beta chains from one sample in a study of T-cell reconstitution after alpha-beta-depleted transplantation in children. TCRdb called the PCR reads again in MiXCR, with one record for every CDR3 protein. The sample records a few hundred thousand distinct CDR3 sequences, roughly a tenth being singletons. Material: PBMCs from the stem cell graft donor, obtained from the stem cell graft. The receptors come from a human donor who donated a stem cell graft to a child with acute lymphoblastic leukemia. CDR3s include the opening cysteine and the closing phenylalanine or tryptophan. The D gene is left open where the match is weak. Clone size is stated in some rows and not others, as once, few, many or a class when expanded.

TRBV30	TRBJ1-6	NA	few	CAYAGSPYNSPLHF	TGTGCCTACGCCGGCAGTCCCTATAATTCACCCCTCCACTTT
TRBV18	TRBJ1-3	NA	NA	CASSQSWGNTIYF	TGTGCCAGCTCACAATCGTGGGGAAACACCATATATTTT
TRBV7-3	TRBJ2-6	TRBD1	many	CASSLTGWGQGRSGANVLTF	TGTGCCAGCAGCTTAACCGGTTGGGGACAGGGGCGCTCTGGGGCCAACGTCCTGACTTTC
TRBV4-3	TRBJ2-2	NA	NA	CASSQEGHPNTGELFF	TGCGCCAGCAGCCAAGAGGGACACCCAAACACCGGGGAGCTGTTTTTT
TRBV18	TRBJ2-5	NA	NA	CASSPVEETQYF	TGTGCCAGCTCACCGGTGGAGGAGACCCAGTACTTC
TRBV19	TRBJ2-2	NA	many	CASSWIGELFF	TGTGCCAGTAGTTGGATCGGGGAGCTGTTTTTT
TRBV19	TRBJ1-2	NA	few	CASRFAVSNYGYTF	TGTGCCAGTAGGTTTGCCGTCTCTAACTATGGCTACACCTTC
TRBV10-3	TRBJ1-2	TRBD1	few	CAISVRTGGTGYTF	TGTGCCATCAGTGTTCGTACAGGGGGTACGGGCTACACCTTC
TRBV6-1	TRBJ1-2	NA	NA	CASVSGHRNYGYTF	TGTGCCAGTGTCTCAGGCCATAGAAACTATGGCTACACCTTC
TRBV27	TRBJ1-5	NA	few	CASSLGSTVQPQHF	TGTGCCAGCAGTTTAGGGTCAACAGTGCAGCCCCAGCATTTT
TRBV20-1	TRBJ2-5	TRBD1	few	CSATTRDSQETQYF	TGCAGTGCTACAACCCGGGACAGCCAAGAGACCCAGTACTTC
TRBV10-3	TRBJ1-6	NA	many	CAISEVGNSPLHF	TGTGCCATCAGCGAGGTGGGGAATTCACCCCTCCACTTT
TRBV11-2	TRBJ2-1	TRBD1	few	CASSARGPGGTGIGNEQFF	TGTGCCAGCAGCGCGAGGGGCCCCGGAGGGACAGGTATCGGGAATGAGCAGTTCTTC
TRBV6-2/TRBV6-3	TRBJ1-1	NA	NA	CASSYSPNRMNTEAFF	TGTGCCAGCAGTTACTCGCCCAACAGGATGAACACTGAAGCTTTCTTT
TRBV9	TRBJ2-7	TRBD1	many	CASSALGTGSEQYF	TGTGCCAGCAGCGCACTAGGGACAGGGAGCGAGCAGTACTTC
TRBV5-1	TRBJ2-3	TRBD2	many	CASRVTSGGAGTDTQYF	TGCGCCAGCAGGGTGACTAGCGGGGGCGCCGGCACAGATACGCAGTATTTT
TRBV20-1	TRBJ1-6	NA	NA	CSARGQVTNPSRPLHF	TGCAGTGCTAGAGGACAGGTCACAAACCCGAGTCGACCCCTCCACTTT
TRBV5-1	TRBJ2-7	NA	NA	CASSLSGTVSYEQYF	TGCGCCAGCAGCTTGAGTGGGACCGTTTCCTACGAGCAGTACTTC
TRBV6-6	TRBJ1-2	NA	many	CASTSEGYGYTF	TGTGCCAGCACCTCTGAGGGCTATGGCTACACCTTC
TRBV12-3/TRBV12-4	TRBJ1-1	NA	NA	CASSLAPVGALETEAFF	TGTGCCAGCAGTTTAGCCCCTGTAGGGGCCCTCGAGACTGAAGCTTTCTTT
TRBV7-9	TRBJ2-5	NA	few	CASSSTRWGNQETQYF	TGTGCCAGCAGCTCCACCCGGTGGGGGAACCAAGAGACCCAGTACTTC
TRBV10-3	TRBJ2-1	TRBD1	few	CAIQTGQSYNEQFF	TGTGCCATCCAAACGGGACAGAGCTACAATGAGCAGTTCTTC
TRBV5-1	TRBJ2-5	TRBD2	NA	CASSLVGTRQETQYF	TGCGCCAGCAGCTTGGTGGGGACTAGACAAGAGACCCAGTACTTC
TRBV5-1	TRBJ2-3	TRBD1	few	CASSPGQGDADTQYF	TGCGCCAGCAGCCCCGGACAGGGGGACGCAGATACGCAGTATTTT
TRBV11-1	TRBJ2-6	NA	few	CASSLAGGIGGSGANVLTF	TGTGCCAGCAGCTTAGCTGGGGGGATAGGTGGGTCTGGGGCCAACGTCCTGACTTTC
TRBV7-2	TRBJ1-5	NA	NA	CASSLYSDMRDQPQHF	TGTGCCAGCAGCTTATATTCGGACATGCGGGACCAGCCCCAGCATTTT
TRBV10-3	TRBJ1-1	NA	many	CAISGATTEAFF	TGTGCCATCAGTGGTGCCACCACTGAAGCTTTCTTT
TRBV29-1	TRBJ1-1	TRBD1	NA	CSVQMRQGVTEAFF	TGCAGCGTCCAAATGAGACAGGGAGTAACTGAAGCTTTCTTT
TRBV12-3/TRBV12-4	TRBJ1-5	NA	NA	CASSPIPGHSNQPQHF	TGTGCCAGCAGTCCTATCCCGGGCCATAGCAATCAGCCCCAGCATTTT
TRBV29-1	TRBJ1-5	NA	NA	CSVPLQGLVQPQHF	TGCAGCGTTCCCTTACAGGGTCTCGTTCAGCCCCAGCATTTT
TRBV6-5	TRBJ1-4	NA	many	CASSYLEGEKLFF	TGTGCCAGCAGTTACCTGGAAGGGGAAAAACTGTTTTTT
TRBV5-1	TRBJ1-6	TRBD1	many	CASSTATGVRDSPLHF	TGCGCCAGCAGCACAGCCACAGGGGTTCGTGATTCACCCCTCCACTTT
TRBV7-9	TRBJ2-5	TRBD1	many	CASSSAAGQGQETQYF	TGTGCCAGCAGCTCCGCGGCTGGACAGGGGCAAGAGACCCAGTACTTC
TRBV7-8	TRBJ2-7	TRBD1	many	CASSWGQMAYEQYF	TGTGCCAGCAGCTGGGGACAGATGGCCTACGAGCAGTACTTC
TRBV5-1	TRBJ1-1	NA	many	CASSLGGLQDTEAFF	TGCGCCAGCAGCTTGGGGGGCCTCCAAGACACTGAAGCTTTCTTT
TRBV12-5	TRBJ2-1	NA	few	CASGLEGQLYNEQFF	TGTGCTAGTGGTTTGGAGGGGCAGCTGTACAATGAGCAGTTCTTC
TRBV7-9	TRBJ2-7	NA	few	CASSGVGSSYEQYF	TGTGCCAGCAGCGGGGTGGGAAGCTCCTACGAGCAGTACTTC
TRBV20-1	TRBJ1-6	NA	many	CSARGRRGALNSPLHF	TGCAGTGCTAGAGGGCGACGGGGGGCCCTGAATTCACCCCTCCACTTT
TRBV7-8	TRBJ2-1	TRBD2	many	CASSPTERGTFNEQFF	TGTGCCAGCAGCCCCACCGAGCGGGGGACCTTCAATGAGCAGTTCTTC
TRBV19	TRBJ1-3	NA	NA	CASSPIAGNTIYF	TGTGCCAGTAGTCCCATTGCTGGAAACACCATATATTTT
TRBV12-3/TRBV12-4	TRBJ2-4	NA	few	CASNRPEGGRIQYF	TGTGCCAGCAACCGTCCGGAGGGAGGAAGGATTCAGTACTTC
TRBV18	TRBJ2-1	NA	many	CASFPGGYNEQFF	TGTGCCAGCTTTCCCGGCGGCTACAATGAGCAGTTCTTC
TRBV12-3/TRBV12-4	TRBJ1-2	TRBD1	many	CASSLTGWDYGYTF	TGTGCCAGCAGTTTGACAGGGTGGGACTATGGCTACACCTTC
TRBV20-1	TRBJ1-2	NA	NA	CSVWGAGDYGYTF	TGCAGTGTCTGGGGGGCAGGCGACTATGGCTACACCTTC
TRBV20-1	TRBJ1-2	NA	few	CSAGRTGLYYGYTF	TGCAGTGCTGGCCGAACAGGGTTGTACTATGGCTACACCTTC
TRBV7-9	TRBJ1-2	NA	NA	CASSPDDYGYTF	TGTGCCAGCAGCCCAGACGACTATGGCTACACCTTC
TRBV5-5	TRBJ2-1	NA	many	CASSLSIFGNEQFF	TGTGCCAGCAGCTTGTCAATCTTCGGGAATGAGCAGTTCTTC
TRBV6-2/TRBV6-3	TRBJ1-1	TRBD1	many	CASSYEGARGTEAFF	TGTGCCAGCAGTTACGAGGGGGCCAGGGGCACTGAAGCTTTCTTT
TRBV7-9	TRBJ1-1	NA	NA	CASSLDPVTEAFF	TGTGCCAGCAGCCTTGACCCTGTCACTGAAGCTTTCTTT
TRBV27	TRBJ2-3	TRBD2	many	CASKLAVTDTQYF	TGTGCCAGCAAGCTAGCGGTCACAGATACGCAGTATTTT
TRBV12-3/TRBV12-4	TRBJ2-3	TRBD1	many	CASSAGTGIGTDTQYF	TGTGCCAGCAGTGCCGGGACAGGGATTGGCACAGATACGCAGTATTTT
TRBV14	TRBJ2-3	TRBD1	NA	CASSHRDSSTDTQYF	TGTGCCAGCAGCCATCGGGACAGTAGCACAGATACGCAGTATTTT
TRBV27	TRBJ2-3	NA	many	CASSLSPDTQYF	TGTGCCAGCAGTTTATCTCCCGATACGCAGTATTTT
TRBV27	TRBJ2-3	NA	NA	CASNRGGGARTDTQYF	TGTGCCAGCAACCGAGGGGGGGGGGCTCGCACAGATACGCAGTATTTT
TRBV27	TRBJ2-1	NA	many	CASSLFGPGAGLLGHNEQFF	TGTGCCAGCAGTTTATTTGGACCCGGGGCAGGCCTCTTGGGACACAATGAGCAGTTCTTC
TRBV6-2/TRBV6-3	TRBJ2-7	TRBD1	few	CASSYRAGGHEQYF	TGTGCCAGCAGTTACCGTGCAGGGGGCCACGAGCAGTACTTC
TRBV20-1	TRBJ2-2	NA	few	CSARDNRWLLGGELFF	TGCAGTGCTAGAGATAATCGGTGGCTCCTCGGCGGGGAGCTGTTTTTT
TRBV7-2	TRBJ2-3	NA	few	CASSLVWGGPADTQYF	TGTGCCAGCAGCTTAGTCTGGGGGGGGCCCGCAGATACGCAGTATTTT